This TCR beta chain originates from a study of blood T cell repertoires in COVID-19. At the level of the study: COVID-19 samples, acute and convalescent, were from the United States, Italy and Spain. Sample material is recorded as cDNA or gDNA derived from T cells, B-cell-depleted T cells, or PBMCs.

The CDR3 has 17 amino acids. V shed 4 bases, J shed 2 bases, and the junction held 9 bases outside the gene matches. The V gene's germline CDR1 is MNHEY and CDR2 SMNVEV (reference sequence). Under the authors' procedure: Amplification from reference gene primers served as the basis for estimated nucleated cell counts. Libraries were prepared by immunoSEQ multiplex PCR; TCRdb keeps only in-frame clonotypes and omits some of them. The DNA was the basis for D and trimming; V, J and clone size are from that table. There are 200,000 to 250,000 clones in the sample; 80% to 85% occur only once, and about a sixth lies in the top ten.

The V gene is TRBV27, the J gene TRBJ2-3, with 10 bases identical to TRBD2. The specimen was peripheral blood. The clonotype comes from a woman older than 75 with active or convalescent COVID-19. This CDR3 is CASSSHLAGALTDTQYF. The CDR3 nucleotides are TGTGCCAGCAGTTCCCATCTAGCGGGGGCGCTCACAGATACGCAGTATTTT.